Listed here are 26 T cell receptor beta chains from one sample, sequenced in a study of T cell changes during pregnancy in multiple sclerosis. This table comes from immunoSEQ multiplex PCR, and its TCRdb copy is limited to in-frame clones, with some not included. The table shows 51,000 or so clones, with 93% occurring only once. The starting material was peripheral blood, obtained in the second trimester of pregnancy. These receptors all come from a female donor with multiple sclerosis, enrolled in a pregnancy study.

The V and J genes are TRBV28 and TRBJ2-7, with TRBD1 as a possible D gene (6 bases). The CDR3 extends over 13 amino acids. Germline V gene lookup returns CDR1 MDHEN and CDR2 SYDVKM. The ends were cut back, 7 bases at V and 4 bases at J, with 14 bases in the middle. In nucleotides, the CDR3 is TGTGCCAGCACCGAACAGGGTTTGTACGAGCAGTACTTC. Residues: CASTEQGLYEQYF.

This chain uses TRBV6-5 with TRBJ1-2; D call uncertain. V was pared by 5 bases and J by 6 bases, with 16 bases between. Germline loops: CDR1 MNHEY, CDR2 SVGAGI. CDR3 length: 14 residues. CDR3 in DNA: TGTGCCAGCAGTCCCCTGAGGGAGGCGGATGGCTACACCTTC. It is translated as CASSPLREADGYTF.

The chain links TRBV30 to TRBJ1-4; 11 nucleotides agree with TRBD1. This CDR3 comprises 15 residues. With V trimmed by 2 bases and J by 8 bases, 7 bases remained unmatched. CDR1 and CDR2 (germline): GTSNPN, SVGIG (reference sequence). The CDR3 DNA sequence: TGTGCCTGGAGTCCTGGACAGGGGGCGGACGAAAAACTGTTTTTT. Translated, it gives CAWSPGQGADEKLFF. The full variable domain, with the rest looked up from reference TRBV30 and TRBJ1-4, is SQTIHQWPATLVQPVGSPLSLECTVEGTSNPNLYWYRQAAGRGLQLLFYSVGIGQISSEVPQNLSASRPQDRQFILSSKKLLLSDSGFYLCAWSPGQGADEKLFFGSGTQLSVL.

The chain uses TRBV27 and TRBJ1-2, with 10 bases aligning to TRBD1. Per germline, CDR1 MNHEY and CDR2 SMNVEV (reference sequence). V was pared by 5 bases and J by 6 bases, with 12 bases of the junction left unmatched. The CDR3 loop spans 16 amino acids. In DNA form, the CDR3 reads TGTGCCAGCAGTCATTCTGACAGGGGGCGGATCCATGGCTACACCTTC. Translation: CASSHSDRGRIHGYTF.

The chain couples TRBV5-1 to TRBJ2-6; D possibly corresponds to TRBD1 (5 bases). Trimming left V 0 bases short and J 4 bases short, with 5 bases between. The CDR3 has 14 amino acids. Germline V gene data show CDR1 as SGHRS and CDR2 as YFSETQ. CDR3 DNA sequence: TGCGCCAGCAGCTTGGACAGGGGGGCCAACGTCCTGACTTTC. Its translation: CASSLDRGANVLTF.

This chain uses TRBV6-6 with TRBJ2-1; a possible D gene is TRBD1 (6 bases). CDR1 MNHNY and CDR2 SVGAGI come from the germline V gene (reference sequence). V gave up 4 bases and J gave up 2 bases, with 12 bases separating them. The CDR3 covers 15 residues. This CDR3 is CASSWNGQTYNEQFF. As DNA, the CDR3 is TGTGCCAGCAGTTGGAACGGACAGACCTACAATGAGCAGTTCTTC.

This clone was counted a single time. The rearrangement joins TRBV27 to TRBJ2-6, with D possibly being TRBD1 (5 bases). Germline CDR1 MNHEY, CDR2 SMNVEV (reference sequence). The CDR3 length is 16 residues. The ends were cut back, 5 bases at V and 3 bases at J, with 14 bases in the middle. The CDR3: CASSPRWTNGANVLTF. The CDR3 nucleotides are TGTGCCAGCAGTCCGAGATGGACAAATGGGGCCAACGTCCTGACTTTC.

The chain joins TRBV2 to TRBJ1-1; 8 bases align to TRBD1. The CDR3 consists of 13 residues. The V and J ends lost 7 bases and 4 bases, in that order; junction bases with no gene match: 5. Germline V gene data show CDR1 as SNHLY and CDR2 as FYNNEI. CDR3: CASTGQGTTEAFF. The CDR3 nucleotides are TGTGCCAGCACTGGACAGGGAACCACTGAAGCTTTCTTT. Supplemented by reference TRBV2 and TRBJ1-1, the full variable domain reads EPEVTQTPSHQVTQMGQEVILRCVPISNHLYFYWYRQILGQKVEFLVSFYNNEISEKSEIFDDQFSVERPDGSNFTLKIRSTKLEDSAMYFCASTGQGTTEAFFGQGTRLTVV.

The rearrangement links TRBV4-3 to TRBJ2-2; the D gene is possibly TRBD2 (6 bases). From germline, CDR1 is LGHNA and CDR2 YSLEER. V was cut by 4 bases and J by 8 bases, with 14 bases left in between. The CDR3 covers 14 residues. CDR3 nucleotide sequence: TGCGCCAGCAGCCGCATAAGCGGGTCTGGGGAGCTGTTTTTT. Amino acid sequence: CASSRISGSGELFF.

The chain combines TRBV6-6 with TRBJ1-2; 8 nucleotides line up with TRBD1. Germline CDR1 and CDR2: MNHNY and SVGAGI (reference sequence). The CDR3 contains 13 residues. With 7 bases clipped from V and 8 bases from J, the junction kept 9 bases outside the gene matches. CDR3 sequence: CASKSDRAQGYTF. In DNA, the CDR3 is TGTGCCAGCAAATCGGACAGGGCGCAAGGCTACACCTTC.

The rearrangement uses TRBV4-3 and TRBJ2-1, with 10 nucleotides matching TRBD2. The germline V gene has CDR1 LGHNA and CDR2 YSLEER. This CDR3 is 17 amino acids long. The V gene end was trimmed by 1 base and the J gene end by 1 base; junction bases not matched to a gene: 4. The CDR3 loop reads CASSQVASGSSYNEQFF. The CDR3 DNA reads as TGCGCCAGCAGCCAAGTGGCTAGCGGGAGTTCCTACAATGAGCAGTTCTTC.

The chain has TRBV19 and TRBJ1-5; 10 bases are a match to TRBD1. Trimming removed 6 bases from V and 5 bases from J; junction bases left unmatched: 4. From germline, CDR1 is LNHDA and CDR2 SQIVND (reference sequence). The CDR3 totals 14 residues. CDR3 DNA sequence: TGTGCCAGTAGAGCCGGGACAGGGGATCAGCCCCAGCATTTT. This codes for CASRAGTGDQPQHF.

The chain employs TRBV4-1 and TRBJ1-1, with a weak D call TRBD1 (5 bases). This CDR3 comprises 18 residues. V lost 2 bases, J lost 5 bases, and 24 bases lay in between. Germline V lookup: CDR1 MGHRA, CDR2 YSYEKL. CDR3 protein: CASSQLILIRGEKTEAFF. DNA for the CDR3: TGCGCCAGCAGCCAATTGATCTTGATTAGGGGTGAAAAAACTGAAGCTTTCTTT.

This chain links TRBV19 with TRBJ2-1; 7 bases align to TRBD2. Germline loops: CDR1 LNHDA, CDR2 SQIVND (reference sequence). The length of the CDR3 is 17 residues. The V segment lost 4 bases and the J segment 0 bases; nucleotides outside the gene matches: 9. Written as DNA, the CDR3 is TGTGCCAGTAGTAGGAGAGCGGGATCGAGCTCCTACAATGAGCAGTTCTTC. Translating gives CASSRRAGSSSYNEQFF.

The gene calls are TRBV5-1 and TRBJ1-1; 12 bases match TRBD1. The CDR3 loop spans 17 amino acids. V was clipped by 0 bases and J by 5 bases; unmatched bases: 8. Germline V gives CDR1 SGHRS, CDR2 YFSETQ. The CDR3 DNA sequence: TGCGCCAGCAGCTTGGACGGGACAGGGGGCGGTTGGACTGAAGCTTTCTTT. It specifies CASSLDGTGGGWTEAFF.

This chain joins TRBV4-2 and TRBJ2-4, with a tentative D call TRBD2 (7 bases). The CDR3 length is 16 residues. From germline, CDR1 is LGHNA and CDR2 YNFKEQ. Trimming pared 0 bases from V and 8 bases from J, leaving 17 bases between. CDR3 protein: CASSQESGGGGHIQYF. CDR3 sequence (DNA): TGTGCCAGCAGCCAAGAGAGTGGGGGGGGCGGTCACATTCAGTACTTC.

The rearrangement uses TRBV5-1 and TRBJ2-5, with 8 bases matching TRBD2. The germline V gene encodes CDR1 SGHRS and CDR2 YFSETQ. This CDR3 contains 14 residues. The ends lost 4 bases at V and 5 bases at J; junction bases unmatched: 7. DNA of the CDR3: TGCGCCAGCAGCGTCTCGGGAGGGGATGAGACCCAGTACTTC. Protein: CASSVSGGDETQYF.

This sequence joins TRBV28 and TRBJ2-7, with 9 bases that match TRBD1. The CDR3 covers 13 residues. In germline, CDR1 is MDHEN, CDR2 SYDVKM. V shed 7 bases and J 4 bases; nucleotides not matched to a gene: 5. The CDR3: CASTRQGGYEQYF. CDR3 nucleotides: TGTGCCAGCACTAGACAGGGGGGTTACGAGCAGTACTTC.

The chain links TRBV4-3 to TRBJ2-7, with D tentatively TRBD2 (5 bases). Trimming stripped 1 base from V and 7 bases from J, with 17 bases between. CDR1 is LGHNA, CDR2 YSLEER, per germline. The CDR3 extends over 15 amino acids. DNA for the CDR3: TGCGCCAGCAGCCAAGTTAGGTCAGCCGTAGCGGAGCAGTACTTC. As protein: CASSQVRSAVAEQYF.

The chain recombines TRBV27 with TRBJ2-1; 10 nucleotides match TRBD2. The CDR3 extends over 19 amino acids. Germline V gives CDR1 MNHEY, CDR2 SMNVEV (reference sequence). V lost 1 base to trimming and J lost 1 base; unmatched junction nucleotides: 10. The CDR3 DNA sequence: TGTGCCAGCAGTTTATTAGGCCTAGCGGGAGACGGGTCCTACAATGAGCAGTTCTTC. As protein: CASSLLGLAGDGSYNEQFF.

The V call is TRBV7-2, the J call TRBJ1-1; the D gene is possibly TRBD1 (5 bases). V was shortened by 5 bases and J by 1 base, with 14 bases between the two germline ends. Germline CDR1 SGHTA, CDR2 FQGNSA. The CDR3 consists of 15 residues. This CDR3 is CASSHGAGGNTEAFF. CDR3 sequence (DNA): TGTGCCAGCAGCCACGGTGCGGGGGGGAACACTGAAGCTTTCTTT.

The chain employs TRBV6-1 and TRBJ2-5, with D perhaps matching TRBD1 (6 bases). The CDR3 is 14 residues long. V shed 0 bases and J shed 5 bases, with 10 bases lying between them. The germline V gene encodes CDR1 MNHNS and CDR2 SASEGT. CDR3 protein: CASSEAGGWETQYF. CDR3 nucleotides: TGTGCCAGCAGTGAAGCTGGGGGCTGGGAGACCCAGTACTTC.

This clone was recorded only once. The chain is built from TRBV18 and TRBJ2-2; TRBD2 agrees at 11 bases. The CDR3 is made up of 16 amino acids. The V gene's germline CDR1 is KGHSH and CDR2 LQKENI. The junction had 4 bases not matched to a gene; V was cut back by 4 bases and J by 3 bases. The CDR3 here is CASSLGLAGDTGELFF. DNA for the CDR3: TGTGCCAGCTCACTTGGACTAGCGGGTGACACCGGGGAGCTGTTTTTT.

The rearrangement joins TRBV4-3 to TRBJ1-1; D remains unclear. Trimming removed 0 bases from V and 0 bases from J, with 11 bases in between. Germline CDR1 LGHNA, CDR2 YSLEER. The CDR3 is 16 amino acids. The CDR3 DNA sequence: TGCGCCAGCAGCCAAGATCCAGGAATCATGAACACTGAAGCTTTCTTT. This gives the protein CASSQDPGIMNTEAFF.

The chain joins TRBV4-3 to TRBJ2-5, with D possibly TRBD1 on 6 matching bases. The germline gives CDR1 LGHNA, CDR2 YSLEER. V shed 0 bases and J shed 7 bases, with 24 bases lying between them. This CDR3 region has 18 residues. The CDR3 here is CASSQDILSTGLQGTQYF. In DNA form, the CDR3 reads TGCGCCAGCAGCCAAGATATTTTGTCCACAGGGCTACAGGGGACCCAGTACTTC.

This chain uses TRBV18 with TRBJ1-1, with TRBD1 matching over 12 bases. The length of the CDR3 is 15 residues. V shed 4 bases and J 4 bases; nucleotides not matched to a gene: 4. Germline V gives CDR1 KGHSH, CDR2 LQKENI. The CDR3 loop reads CASSLGDRGLTEAFF. DNA of the CDR3: TGTGCCAGCTCACTTGGGGACAGGGGGCTCACTGAAGCTTTCTTT.